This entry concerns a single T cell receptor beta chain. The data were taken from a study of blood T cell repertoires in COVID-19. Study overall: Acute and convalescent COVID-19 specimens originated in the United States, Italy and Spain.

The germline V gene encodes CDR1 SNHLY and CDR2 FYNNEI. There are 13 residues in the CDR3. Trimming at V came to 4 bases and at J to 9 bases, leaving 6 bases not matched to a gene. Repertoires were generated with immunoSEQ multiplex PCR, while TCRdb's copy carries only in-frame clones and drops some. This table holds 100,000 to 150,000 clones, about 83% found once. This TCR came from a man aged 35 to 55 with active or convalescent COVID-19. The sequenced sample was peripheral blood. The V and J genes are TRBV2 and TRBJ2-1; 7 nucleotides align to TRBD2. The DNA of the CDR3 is TGTGCCAGCAGTGCGGCAGGGAGGGGTGAGCAGTTCTTC. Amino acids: CASSAAGRGEQFF.